This T cell receptor (beta chain) was obtained from a study of OX40 agonist ivuxolimab in advanced cancers. About the research overall: Patients were infused with ivuxolimab every 2 weeks at 0.01 to 10 mg/kg. Recorded diagnoses for dose-escalation patients were hepatocellular carcinoma, melanoma, renal cell or head and neck cancer. Those enrolled were 82.7% male, with a mean age of 60 years and ages from roughly 20 to 85.

Regarding the study as a whole: Average numbers of expanded clones were greater in CD8+ T cells than in CD4+.

The CDR3 consists of 13 residues. Trimming pared 2 bases from V and 1 base from J, leaving 6 bases between. Germline assignment: CDR1 SGHRS and CDR2 YFSETQ. Details on this clone: The antigen is not known.

Sequencing used immunoSEQ multiplex PCR; TCRdb keeps in-frame clones, though not all of them. This table has over 40,000 clones, about 85% appearing once. J is TRBJ2-5 and V is TRBV5-1; D not resolved. This TCR was sampled from an adult with an advanced solid tumor such as melanoma, head and neck, liver or kidney cancer. Here the sequenced sample was CD4+ or CD8+ T cells sorted from blood, taken in a trial of the OX40 agonist ivuxolimab. This CDR3 reads CASSFKSQETQYF. DNA of the CDR3: TGCGCCAGCAGCTTCAAGAGCCAAGAGACCCAGTACTTC.